What follows are 30 T cell receptor beta chains derived from one specimen sequenced in a study of human T cells and chemical hapten exposure. Described time point: pre-sensitization, week 0. Treatment in this sample: therapeutic diphenylcyclopropenone sensitization with weekly scalp DPC. TCRdb independently ran MiXCR on the RACE reads; one entry per CDR3 protein. The data show 150,000 to 200,000 distinct CDR3 sequences, nearly 30% seen once. The source was whole blood, collected in connection with sensitization to the hapten diphenylcyclopropenone (DPC). These receptor sequences come from a woman in her thirties with alopecia areata. Some clones in this sample may be carry-over from other donors' samples.

The table lists this clonotype with a few counts. The chain carries TRBV27 and TRBJ1-5, with 8 nucleotides matching TRBD1. V shed 3 bases and J 7 bases; nucleotides not matched to a gene: 2. The V gene's germline CDR1 is MNHEY and CDR2 SMNVEV (reference sequence). The length of the CDR3 is 13 residues. CDR3 sequence: CASSFRGQQPQHF. In DNA form, the CDR3 reads TGTGCCAGCAGTTTCAGGGGGCAGCAGCCCCAGCATTTT.

This clonotype has a handful of counts. The chain carries TRBV28 and TRBJ1-2, with 9 bases identical to TRBD1. Germline V gene sequence: CDR1 MDHEN, CDR2 SYDVKM. Trimming took 5 bases from V and 8 from J; bases not matched to a gene: 12. This CDR3 spans 15 amino acids. CDR3 protein: CASSAGQGGLSGYTF. In DNA form, the CDR3 reads TGTGCCAGCAGTGCGGGACAGGGAGGTCTCAGCGGCTACACCTTC.

V gene TRBV12-3 or TRBV12-4 combines with J gene TRBJ1-5; 9 nucleotides line up with TRBD1. CDR3 length equals 15 residues. J was trimmed by 5 bases and V by 6 bases; bases with no gene match: 8. This CDR3 reads CASSPAGQGYQPQHF. CDR3 coding DNA: TGTGCCAGCAGCCCTGCGGGACAGGGTTATCAGCCCCAGCATTTT.

This clonotype was seen at least ten times. The chain has TRBV5-1 and TRBJ2-5; 7 bases are a match to TRBD2. V dropped 0 bases and J dropped 1; count of bases not matched to a gene: 0. CDR3 length: 14 residues. CDR1 is SGHRS, CDR2 YFSETQ, per germline. The DNA for the CDR3 is TGCGCCAGCAGCTTGGGACTAGCCCAAGAGACCCAGTACTTC. It encodes CASSLGLAQETQYF.

V is TRBV29-1 and J is TRBJ1-2, with TRBD1 as a possible D gene (5 bases). V lost 7 bases and J lost 8, with 17 bases in between. Germline V lookup: CDR1 SQVTM, CDR2 ANQGSEA. This CDR3 has 12 residues. The CDR3 loop is CSGTTDWGGYTF. CDR3 nucleotides: TGCAGCGGAACGACTGATTGGGGCGGCTACACCTTC. The full variable domain, its missing parts supplied by reference TRBV29-1 and TRBJ1-2, is SAVISQKPSRDICQRGTSLTIQCQVDSQVTMMFWYRQQPGQSLTLIATANQGSEATYESGFVIDKFPISRPNLTFSTLTVSNMSPEDSSIYLCSGTTDWGGYTFGSGTRLTVV.

Here the CDR3 DNA reads TGTGCCAGCAGCCCCGAGGCCAGGGGGACTGAAGCTTTCTTT. The encoded protein is CASSPEARGTEAFF. The chain joins TRBV4-2 to TRBJ1-1, with 7 bases matching TRBD1. The V segment lost 4 bases and the J segment 5 bases; nucleotides outside the gene matches: 7. Germline CDR1 and CDR2: LGHNA and YNFKEQ. The CDR3 length is 14 residues.

Turning to this clonotype: A much larger clone differs by one base, so this may be a read error. The chain has TRBV28 and TRBJ1-1; D not resolved. From germline, CDR1 is MDHEN and CDR2 SYDVKM. The CDR3 covers 12 residues. V was clipped by 3 bases and J by 3 bases, with 5 bases between them. The CDR3 loop reads CASSLGYTEAFF. CDR3 DNA sequence: TGTGCCAGCAGTTTGGGGTACACTGAAGCTTTCTTT.

CDR3 amino acids: CASSPRSSGEETQYF. CDR3 DNA: TGTGCCAGCAGCCCCCGTTCTAGCGGGGAAGAGACCCAGTACTTC. The rearrangement joins TRBV28 to TRBJ2-5, with 9 bases fitting TRBD2. Germline V gives CDR1 MDHEN, CDR2 SYDVKM. This CDR3 comprises 15 residues. V dropped 6 bases and J dropped 3; count of bases not matched to a gene: 8. The whole variable domain, filled in from reference TRBV28 and TRBJ2-5, reads DVKVTQSSRYLVKRTGEKVFLECVQDMDHENMFWYRQDPGLGLRLIYFSYDVKMKEKGDIPEGYSVSREKKERFSLILESASTNQTSMYLCASSPRSSGEETQYFGPGTRLLVL.

The J gene is TRBJ2-7, the V gene TRBV28, with 7 bases lining up with TRBD1. CDR1 and CDR2 (germline): MDHEN, SYDVKM. This CDR3 contains 13 residues. J gave up 4 bases and V 3 bases, and 3 bases lay outside the gene matches. The CDR3 DNA reads as TGTGCCAGCAGTTTGACCAGGGGGTACGAGCAGTACTTC. It translates to CASSLTRGYEQYF.

The rearrangement links TRBV7-2 to TRBJ1-4; D call uncertain. Germline V lookup: CDR1 SGHTA, CDR2 FQGNSA. The CDR3 has 13 residues. Trimming pared 1 base from V and 7 bases from J, leaving 7 bases between. This chain's CDR3 is CASSLGRLEKLFF. CDR3 DNA: TGTGCCAGCAGCTTAGGGCGTCTTGAAAAACTGTTTTTT.

The chain combines TRBV20-1 with TRBJ2-7, with TRBD1 matching over 8 bases. Unmatched junction bases numbered 4, after V lost 0 bases and J lost 3 bases. This CDR3 contains 14 residues. CDR1 and CDR2 from the germline V gene are DFQATT and SNEGSKA (reference sequence). CDR3 in amino acids: CSARDNRGSYEQYF. CDR3 DNA sequence: TGCAGTGCTAGAGATAACAGGGGGAGCTACGAGCAGTACTTC.

This clonotype came up a few times. V gene TRBV7-2 combines with J gene TRBJ2-7; no clear D gene. Trimming shortened V by 4 bases and J by 1 base, and 8 bases separated the two germline ends. CDR3 size: 13 residues. The germline gives CDR1 SGHTA, CDR2 FQGNSA. The CDR3 reads CASSYDGSYEQYF. CDR3 DNA sequence: TGTGCCAGCAGCTACGACGGATCCTACGAGCAGTACTTC. The whole variable domain, remainder taken from reference TRBV7-2 and TRBJ2-7, is GAGVSQSPSNKVTEKGKDVELRCDPISGHTALYWYRQSLGQGLEFLIYFQGNSAPDKSGLPSDRFSAERTGGSVSTLTIQRTQQEDSAVYLCASSYDGSYEQYFGPGTRLTVT.

The chain uses TRBV6-6 and TRBJ1-2; TRBD1 matches at 7 bases. The V gene's germline CDR1 is MNHNY and CDR2 SVGAGI (reference sequence). V lost 8 bases to trimming and J lost 4 bases; unmatched junction nucleotides: 4. This CDR3 is 12 amino acids long. The CDR3 loop reads CASGGQTYGYTF. The CDR3 nucleotides read TGTGCCAGCGGGGGACAGACCTATGGCTACACCTTC.

Only a few counts were recorded for this clonotype. The rearrangement joins TRBV27 to TRBJ2-3; D is ambiguous. Germline CDR1 and CDR2: MNHEY and SMNVEV (reference sequence). The CDR3 length is 11 residues. Trimming removed 3 bases from V and 5 bases from J, with 3 bases in between. This CDR3 reads CASSFGDTQYF. The CDR3 nucleotides read TGTGCCAGCAGTTTCGGAGATACGCAGTATTTT.

This clonotype has more than one count but fewer than ten. This chain joins TRBV28 and TRBJ1-4, with D uncertain. From germline, CDR1 is MDHEN and CDR2 SYDVKM. The CDR3 runs to 16 residues. Trimming left V 6 bases short and J 3 bases short, with 17 bases between. DNA for the CDR3: TGTGCCAGCAGCTCTATATCTGAGGCTCCTAATGAAAAACTGTTTTTT. The encoded protein is CASSSISEAPNEKLFF.

The genes are TRBV7-2 and TRBJ1-6, with D unresolved. Germline V gene lookup returns CDR1 SGHTA and CDR2 FQGNSA. The CDR3 totals 14 residues. V shed 3 bases and J shed 5 bases, with 8 bases lying between them. DNA for the CDR3: TGTGCCAGCAGCTTGCAAAAGAATAATTCACCCCTCCACTTT. Translation gives CASSLQKNNSPLHF.

This clonotype was detected only a few times. The rearrangement joins TRBV4-2 to TRBJ1-1; no reliable D call. CDR1 LGHNA and CDR2 YNFKEQ come from the germline V gene. There are 17 residues in the CDR3. V gave up 0 bases and J gave up 0 bases, with 14 bases separating them. CDR3 nucleotides: TGTGCCAGCAGCCAAGATCCCCCCCGGAGGCTGAACACTGAAGCTTTCTTT. This codes for CASSQDPPRRLNTEAFF.

In its sample, this clonotype ranks as medium-sized. The DNA of the CDR3 is TGCAGCGTGGCGGGACAGGGAGTTACCTACGAGCAGTACTTC. Its translation is CSVAGQGVTYEQYF. This sequence joins TRBV29-1 and TRBJ2-7; 9 positions agree with TRBD1. CDR1 is SQVTM and CDR2 is ANQGSEA in the germline V gene. The CDR3 contains 14 residues. Germline trimming cut 6 bases from V and 2 bases from J; bases unmatched to any gene: 8.

This CDR3 reads CASSFGLRGEQYF. The CDR3 nucleotides are TGTGCCAGCAGTTTTGGATTAAGGGGCGAGCAGTACTTC. The V call is TRBV28, the J call TRBJ2-7, with D maybe TRBD1 (5 bases). With 3 bases removed from V and 6 bases from J, the gap between germline ends came to 12 bases. In germline, CDR1 is MDHEN, CDR2 SYDVKM. The CDR3 is made up of 13 amino acids.

Here the CDR3 DNA reads TGTGCCAGCAGCCTCGACGGGGGGGATCAGCCCCAGCATTTT. Protein sequence: CASSLDGGDQPQHF. V usage is TRBV2 and J usage is TRBJ1-5; D might be TRBD1 (5 bases). Trimming took off 6 bases at V and 5 bases at J, with 14 bases between the two ends. Per the germline V gene, CDR1 is SNHLY and CDR2 is FYNNEI. This CDR3 has 14 amino acids.

The chain joins TRBV20-1 to TRBJ2-7, with 7 bases that match TRBD1. The V gene's germline CDR1 is DFQATT and CDR2 SNEGSKA (reference sequence). V dropped 1 base and J dropped 0; count of bases not matched to a gene: 3. There are 14 residues in the CDR3. CDR3 region: CSARAGDSSYEQYF. CDR3 DNA sequence: TGCAGTGCTAGAGCTGGGGACAGCTCCTACGAGCAGTACTTC.

The chain joins TRBV5-1 to TRBJ2-7; possible D gene TRBD1, 5 bases. From germline, CDR1 is SGHRS and CDR2 YFSETQ. The CDR3 sequence is 14 residues long. Trimming left V 2 bases short and J 7 bases short, with 16 bases between. The CDR3 DNA reads as TGCGCCAGCAGCTTCGGGCAGGGCCAACTGGAGCAGTACTTC. Translating it yields CASSFGQGQLEQYF.

The chain joins TRBV4-1 to TRBJ2-1; 7 nucleotides agree with TRBD2. The germline CDR1 and CDR2 sequences are MGHRA and YSYEKL. J was trimmed by 6 bases and V by 4 bases; bases with no gene match: 12. The length of the CDR3 is 16 residues. In DNA form, the CDR3 reads TGCGCCAGCAGCCCACTCCTAGCGGAACCCTCCAATGAGCAGTTCTTC. Translated: CASSPLLAEPSNEQFF.

This clonotype turned up a few times. The V and J genes are TRBV29-1 and TRBJ2-7, with D uncertain. Germline V CDR1 and CDR2: SQVTM, ANQGSEA. The CDR3 covers 12 residues. V dropped 0 bases and J dropped 4 bases, with 7 bases sitting between them. In DNA form, the CDR3 reads TGCAGCGTTGAAGACCACCTTTACGAGCAGTACTTC. Its translation is CSVEDHLYEQYF.

The V and J genes are TRBV20-1 and TRBJ2-2; possibly TRBD2 for D (6 bases). The CDR3 covers 16 residues. Trimming took off 0 bases at V and 0 bases at J, with 11 bases between the two ends. Germline lookup yields CDR1 DFQATT and CDR2 SNEGSKA (reference sequence). The DNA for the CDR3 is TGCAGTGCTAGAGATCAGGCTAGCGCGAACACCGGGGAGCTGTTTTTT. Protein product: CSARDQASANTGELFF.

The rearrangement uses TRBV27 and TRBJ2-1; 11 bases agree with TRBD2. The CDR3 has 16 residues. Trimming at V came to 3 bases and at J to 2 bases, leaving 3 bases not matched to a gene. The V gene's germline CDR1 is MNHEY and CDR2 SMNVEV (reference sequence). DNA of the CDR3: TGTGCCAGCAGTTTCCTACTAGCGGGAGCCTACAATGAGCAGTTCTTC. Translated, it gives CASSFLLAGAYNEQFF.

The chain carries TRBV28 and TRBJ1-1; D gene unclear. V was pared by 6 bases and J by 5 bases, with 7 bases between. The CDR3 extends over 11 amino acids. The germline gives CDR1 MDHEN, CDR2 SYDVKM. CDR3 sequence reads: CASRLVTEAFF. The DNA of the CDR3 is TGTGCCAGCAGACTGGTAACTGAAGCTTTCTTT. Together with reference TRBV28 and TRBJ1-1, the CDR3 gives the full variable domain: DVKVTQSSRYLVKRTGEKVFLECVQDMDHENMFWYRQDPGLGLRLIYFSYDVKMKEKGDIPEGYSVSREKKERFSLILESASTNQTSMYLCASRLVTEAFFGQGTRLTVV.

This rearrangement joins TRBV7-3 to TRBJ2-7, with a tentative D call TRBD2 (6 bases). The length of the CDR3 is 13 residues. V was trimmed by 2 bases and J by 5 bases, leaving 10 bases between them. CDR1 is SGHTA and CDR2 is FQGTGA in the germline V gene. The chain's CDR3 is CASSLLANHEQYF. The CDR3 DNA follows: TGTGCCAGCAGCTTACTAGCGAACCACGAGCAGTACTTC.

The CDR3 DNA sequence: TGTGCCAGCAGTTACGGGACAGGGCCTTACGAGCAGTACTTC. Its translation is CASSYGTGPYEQYF. The chain has TRBV3-1 and TRBJ2-7, with 9 positions matching TRBD1. Germline assignment: CDR1 LGHDT and CDR2 YNNKEL (reference sequence). The junction had 7 bases not matched to a gene; V was cut back by 6 bases and J by 4 bases. This CDR3 contains 14 residues.

In its sample, this clonotype was seen a few times. This chain joins TRBV4-2 and TRBJ1-6; D gene uncertain. CDR3 length: 14 amino acids. Trimming took 0 bases from V and 10 from J, leaving 10 bases between them. Germline lookup yields CDR1 LGHNA and CDR2 YNFKEQ. CDR3 sequence (DNA): TGTGCCAGCAGCCAAGATTCGGGTAACTCACCCCTCCACTTT. Translation gives CASSQDSGNSPLHF.